Described below is a single T cell receptor beta chain sequence and its context. The sample comes from a study of radiation and T cells in renal cell carcinoma. Time point meaning: blood 2 weeks post-SBRT. The sample's treatment: 15 Gy SBRT to primary tumor, nephrectomy 4 weeks later. TCRdb's table, derived via immunoSEQ multiplex PCR, lists solely in-frame clones and lacks some. The sample yields 70,000 to 90,000 clones, about 86% seen once. This CDR3 has 16 amino acids. The V gene's germline CDR1 is SGHNT and CDR2 YENEEA. The germline V and J ends were trimmed by 3 bases and 0 bases, with 12 bases remaining between them.

This TCR came from a woman between 45 and 60 years old with renal cell carcinoma. The source was blood, collected from a patient whose treatment included radiotherapy and nephrectomy. The chain couples TRBV11-3 to TRBJ2-1; D may be TRBD2 (5 bases). The CDR3 loop reads CASSLSSASSYNEQFF. DNA for the CDR3: TGTGCCAGCAGCTTGAGTAGCGCCAGCTCCTACAATGAGCAGTTCTTC.